These 30 T cell receptor beta chains came from one sample sequenced in a study of T cell repertoires in cytomegalovirus infection (dated by TCRdb to about 2019). TCRdb names Illumina HiSeq 1500 as the instrument used. TCRdb reprocessed the public reads (quality trimming at Q25 with fastp, clone calling with MiXCR) and kept in-frame beta chains. Entries that share a CDR3 protein sequence are merged under the most common genes and DNA. The sample table shows 350,000 to 450,000 distinct CDR3 sequences, and about a sixth are seen once. The ten largest account for approximately 10% of the sample. The sequencing sample was made of PBMCs. These TCRs come from a human donor in good health (CMV status not recorded). Some clones in this sample may be carry-over from other donors' samples.

This clonotype was detected ten times or more. The chain links TRBV7-6 to TRBJ2-7, with 8 bases identical to TRBD1. The CDR3 length is 15 residues. Germline trimming cut 5 bases from V and 2 bases from J; bases unmatched to any gene: 8. Germline V gives CDR1 SGHVS, CDR2 FNYEAQ. CDR3: CASSPIGQGAYEQYF. DNA for the CDR3: TGTGCCAGCAGCCCAATTGGACAGGGAGCCTACGAGCAGTACTTC.

This clonotype was counted many times. V and J are TRBV6-5 and TRBJ2-5; TRBD1 or TRBD2 may be the D gene (5 bases each). The CDR3 has 15 amino acids. Per germline, CDR1 MNHEY and CDR2 SVGAGI. V was pared by 0 bases and J by 5 bases, with 13 bases between. In DNA form, the CDR3 reads TGTGCCAGCAGTTACTCGTCGGGGCGCCGGGAGACCCAGTACTTC. Amino acids: CASSYSSGRRETQYF.

Many counts were recorded for this clonotype. V gene TRBV7-2 combines with J gene TRBJ1-2, with D possibly TRBD1 on 5 matching bases. Germline V gives CDR1 SGHTA, CDR2 FQGNSA. There are 12 residues in the CDR3. Trimming stripped 5 bases from V and 7 bases from J, with 11 bases between. Here the CDR3 DNA reads TGTGCCAGCAGCCCGAGGACAACTGGCTACACCTTC. This sequence encodes CASSPRTTGYTF. The whole variable domain, filled in from reference TRBV7-2 and TRBJ1-2, reads GAGVSQSPSNKVTEKGKDVELRCDPISGHTALYWYRQSLGQGLEFLIYFQGNSAPDKSGLPSDRFSAERTGGSVSTLTIQRTQQEDSAVYLCASSPRTTGYTFGSGTRLTVV.

This clonotype was counted at least ten times. CDR3 in DNA: TGTGCCAGCCGCCGACTAGCGGAGTACAATGAGCAGTTCTTC. It codes for CASRRLAEYNEQFF. V is TRBV7-2 and J is TRBJ2-1, with 9 bases fitting TRBD2. The CDR3 length is 14 residues. The germline CDR1 and CDR2 sequences are SGHTA and FQGNSA. V shed 8 bases and J 4 bases; nucleotides not matched to a gene: 6.

The rearrangement uses TRBV10-3 and TRBJ2-5, with 7 bases fitting TRBD2. CDR1 is ENHRY, CDR2 SYGVKD, per germline. V gave up 4 bases and J gave up 5 bases; unmatched junction bases: 4. This CDR3 contains 13 residues. CDR3 nucleotides: TGTGCCATCAGTGGGGGAGGGAAGGAGACCCAGTACTTC. Its translation is CAISGGGKETQYF.

In this sample, this clonotype turned up a few times. The rearrangement joins TRBV5-1 to TRBJ1-5; 7 bases line up with TRBD1. Losses at the gene ends were 3 bases for V and 7 bases for J; bases not matched to a gene: 4. This CDR3 is built from 13 residues. CDR1 is SGHRS and CDR2 is YFSETQ in the germline V gene. In nucleotides, the CDR3 is TGCGCCAGCAGCTACAGGGGTGAGCAGCCCCAGCATTTT. It specifies CASSYRGEQPQHF.

The chain joins TRBV9 to TRBJ2-3; 7 bases are a match to TRBD1. Unmatched junction bases numbered 9, after V lost 1 base and J lost 1 base. CDR1 SGDLS and CDR2 YYNGEE come from the germline V gene. This CDR3 contains 17 residues. In nucleotides, the CDR3 is TGTGCCAGCAGCGTAACCCGACAGGGTCACGGCACAGATACGCAGTATTTT. Translation: CASSVTRQGHGTDTQYF.

This clonotype was observed at least ten times. The chain couples TRBV7-8 to TRBJ1-1; D is possibly TRBD1 (6 bases). V dropped 2 bases and J dropped 2 bases, with 9 bases sitting between them. This CDR3 is 14 amino acids long. Germline V gives CDR1 SGHVS, CDR2 FQNEAQ. CDR3 sequence reads: CASSLRTANTEAFF. The CDR3 DNA reads TGTGCCAGCAGCTTACGGACAGCTAACACTGAAGCTTTCTTT.

This clonotype was seen more than once but under ten times. This chain links TRBV27 with TRBJ2-2, with D perhaps assigned TRBD1 or TRBD2 (5 bases each). The CDR3 runs to 14 residues. Trimming cost V 7 bases and J 7 bases, with 16 bases left between them. The V gene's germline CDR1 is MNHEY and CDR2 SMNVEV (reference sequence). The CDR3 sequence: CASNRQHAGGELFF. DNA of the CDR3: TGTGCCAGCAACCGACAGCACGCGGGCGGGGAGCTGTTTTTT.

This clonotype was recorded at least ten times. As DNA, the CDR3 is TGTGCCTGGAGCCCCAGGGCTTGGGGTTCCTACAATGAGCAGTTCTTC. Translating gives CAWSPRAWGSYNEQFF. The chain carries TRBV30 and TRBJ2-1; possibly TRBD1 for D (5 bases). The V gene's germline CDR1 is GTSNPN and CDR2 SVGIG (reference sequence). The CDR3 is 16 amino acids. V dropped 3 bases and J dropped 1 base, with 16 bases sitting between them.

A few counts support this clonotype. The chain has TRBV20-1 and TRBJ2-5, with D uncertain. From germline, CDR1 is DFQATT and CDR2 SNEGSKA (reference sequence). Between the trimmed V and J ends, which lost 5 bases and 4 bases, there was a span of 8 bases. The CDR3 contains 11 residues. CDR3 nucleotide sequence: TGCAGTGCTCGAATAGGAGAGACCCAGTACTTC. Residues: CSARIGETQYF.

The rearrangement joins TRBV20-1 to TRBJ2-7; tentative D call: TRBD1 (5 bases). Per germline, CDR1 DFQATT and CDR2 SNEGSKA (reference sequence). V was pared by 2 bases and J by 7 bases, with 15 bases between. The CDR3 is 13 amino acids. CDR3 protein: CSARTGRTWEQYF. The CDR3 coding sequence is TGCAGTGCTAGAACAGGTCGAACCTGGGAGCAGTACTTC.

At least ten counts were recorded for this clonotype. The genes are TRBV7-9 and TRBJ2-7; D might be TRBD1 (6 bases). Trimming cost V 4 bases and J 6 bases, with 10 bases left between them. Germline V gives CDR1 SEHNR, CDR2 FQNEAQ (reference sequence). The CDR3 has 12 residues. The CDR3 spells CASSSQGLEQYF. Written as DNA, the CDR3 is TGTGCCAGCAGCTCACAGGGCCTCGAGCAGTACTTC.

The rearrangement uses TRBV20-1 and TRBJ1-3; TRBD1 matches at 9 bases. Germline values: CDR1 DFQATT, CDR2 SNEGSKA (reference sequence). V was pared by 1 base and J by 8 bases, with 6 bases of the junction left unmatched. This CDR3 spans 14 amino acids. The CDR3 spells CSARVATGGHTIYF. CDR3 DNA sequence: TGCAGTGCTAGAGTGGCGACAGGGGGGCACACCATATATTTT.

This sequence joins TRBV4-2 and TRBJ2-3, with D possibly TRBD2 on 5 matching bases. Germline-derived CDR1 and CDR2 are LGHNA and YNFKEQ. The CDR3 contains 15 residues. V lost 1 base, J lost 2 bases, and 10 bases lay in between. The DNA for the CDR3 is TGTGCCAGCAGCCAAGGCGGGCTAACCACAGATACGCAGTATTTT. Translating it yields CASSQGGLTTDTQYF.

This clonotype was found a few times. The chain links TRBV11-1 to TRBJ2-3; tentatively, D is TRBD2 (6 bases). The ends were cut back, 6 bases at V and 1 base at J, with 14 bases in the middle. The germline gives CDR1 SGHAT, CDR2 FQDESV (reference sequence). The CDR3 is 15 residues long. In DNA form, the CDR3 reads TGTGCCAGCAGACCCTCTAGCGCCCGCACAGATACGCAGTATTTT. It yields the protein CASRPSSARTDTQYF.

This clonotype was counted between two and nine times. This chain links TRBV5-6 with TRBJ1-2; D gene unclear. Germline V gene sequence: CDR1 SGHDT, CDR2 YYEEEE. The CDR3 is made up of 14 amino acids. V lost 3 bases, J lost 4 bases, and 13 bases lay in between. CDR3 bases: TGTGCCAGCAGCTCGAGAAGTGAGGGCTATGGCTACACCTTC. This sequence encodes CASSSRSEGYGYTF.

This clonotype was seen only a few times. This chain connects TRBV6-2 or TRBV6-3 to TRBJ1-5; the D gene is possibly TRBD1 (6 bases). The CDR3 totals 19 residues. Germline values: CDR1 MNHEY, CDR2 SVGEGT. V dropped 5 bases and J dropped 2 bases, with 25 bases sitting between them. The CDR3 is CASSAIRGRASVGNQPQHF. The CDR3 nucleotides are TGTGCCAGCAGTGCCATCAGGGGCAGGGCGTCGGTTGGCAATCAGCCCCAGCATTTT.

This clonotype showed up many times. The rearrangement uses TRBV7-9 and TRBJ2-7, with D hard to call. Germline CDR1 and CDR2: SEHNR and FQNEAQ (reference sequence). There are 13 residues in the CDR3. V was cut by 4 bases and J by 2 bases, with 9 bases left in between. The CDR3, as DNA: TGTGCCAGCAGCTACACCGGTCCCTACGAGCAGTACTTC. Protein: CASSYTGPYEQYF.

The sample holds a few counts of this clonotype. The V gene is TRBV4-3, the J gene TRBJ1-2; TRBD1 is a possible D gene (6 bases). Trimming took 4 bases from V and 3 from J, leaving 12 bases between them. The CDR3 loop spans 14 amino acids. Looked up from germline, CDR1 is LGHNA and CDR2 is YSLEER. The CDR3 sequence is CASSPTQGHYGYTF. The CDR3, as DNA: TGCGCCAGCAGCCCTACACAGGGCCACTATGGCTACACCTTC.

This clonotype has at least ten counts. The CDR3 DNA reads TGTGCCAGCAGCTTAGTTGCTAGCGGGGGACAGGGGACGCAGTATTTT. This codes for CASSLVASGGQGTQYF. V usage is TRBV7-6 and J usage is TRBJ2-3; D is perhaps TRBD1 or TRBD2 (10 bases each). V was cut by 1 base and J by 9 bases, with 20 bases left in between. The CDR3 sequence is 16 residues long. Germline V gene lookup returns CDR1 SGHVS and CDR2 FNYEAQ.

In this sample, this clonotype turned up a few times. This chain joins TRBV20-1 and TRBJ1-2; no firm D call. Germline-derived CDR1 and CDR2 are DFQATT and SNEGSKA (reference sequence). V gave up 3 bases and J gave up 3 bases, with 14 bases separating them. The CDR3 totals 14 residues. CDR3 amino acids: CSASTSRSHYGYTF. In DNA form, the CDR3 reads TGCAGTGCTAGTACTAGCAGGTCCCACTATGGCTACACCTTC.

This clonotype was seen ten or more times. The chain employs TRBV7-6 and TRBJ2-1; TRBD2 matches at 11 bases. Trimming cost V 4 bases and J 8 bases; bases outside gene matches: 7. CDR3 length: 15 residues. The germline gives CDR1 SGHVS, CDR2 FNYEAQ. In nucleotides, the CDR3 is TGTGCCAGCAGCTGGGGACTAGCGGTTAGAGATGAGCAGTTCTTC. As protein: CASSWGLAVRDEQFF.

This clonotype was recorded a few times. J is TRBJ1-1 and V is TRBV9; a possible D gene is TRBD1 (5 bases). Germline V gene sequence: CDR1 SGDLS, CDR2 YYNGEE. There are 15 residues in the CDR3. V was trimmed by 0 bases and J by 3 bases, leaving 12 bases between them. CDR3 loop: CASSVDPGGDTEAFF. The CDR3 coding sequence is TGTGCCAGCAGCGTAGATCCCGGGGGGGACACTGAAGCTTTCTTT.

V usage is TRBV5-4 and J usage is TRBJ2-4, with D hard to call. The CDR3 runs to 15 residues. V was clipped by 0 bases and J by 0 bases, with 7 bases between them. Germline loops: CDR1 SGHNT, CDR2 YYREEE (reference sequence). As DNA, the CDR3 is TGTGCCAGCAGCTTGGCATTCGGAGCCAAAAACATTCAGTACTTC. Its translation is CASSLAFGAKNIQYF. Looking up the rest from reference TRBV5-4 and TRBJ2-4 gives the full variable domain: ETGVTQSPTHLIKTRGQQVTLRCSSQSGHNTVSWYQQALGQGPQFIFQYYREEENGRGNFPPRFSGLQFPNYSSELNVNALELDDSALYLCASSLAFGAKNIQYFGAGTRLSVL.

This rearrangement joins TRBV30 to TRBJ1-6; TRBD1 aligns across 11 bases. Germline values: CDR1 GTSNPN, CDR2 SVGIG (reference sequence). V dropped 2 bases and J dropped 9; count of bases not matched to a gene: 3. The CDR3 is 14 amino acids. CDR3 in amino acids: CAWSRGQGASPLHF. The CDR3 nucleotides read TGTGCCTGGAGTCGCGGACAGGGGGCTTCACCCCTCCACTTT.

The V call is TRBV6-1, the J call TRBJ1-2, with a possible D match to TRBD1 (5 bases). Trimming took 5 bases from V and 7 from J, leaving 20 bases between them. Germline values: CDR1 MNHNS, CDR2 SASEGT. The CDR3 spans 15 residues. The CDR3 coding sequence is TGTGCCAGCAGTTGGTTTGGAGGGGTCGAGCGTGGCTACACCTTC. Protein: CASSWFGGVERGYTF.

V gene TRBV3-1 combines with J gene TRBJ2-7; D not resolved. This CDR3 has 16 residues. V was trimmed by 1 base and J by 0 bases, leaving 13 bases between them. Germline assignment: CDR1 LGHDT and CDR2 YNNKEL (reference sequence). In DNA, the CDR3 is TGTGCCAGCAGCCAAGTTGGCGGCACGAGCTCCTACGAGCAGTACTTC. This encodes CASSQVGGTSSYEQYF.

This sequence joins TRBV28 and TRBJ1-4; D uncertain. CDR1 and CDR2 (germline): MDHEN, SYDVKM. This CDR3 has 13 amino acids. V lost 2 bases and J lost 8, with 9 bases in between. CDR3 sequence: CASSLGSDEKLFF. CDR3 in DNA: TGTGCCAGCAGTTTAGGCAGTGACGAAAAACTGTTTTTT. Based on the CDR3 plus reference TRBV28 and TRBJ1-4, the full variable domain is DVKVTQSSRYLVKRTGEKVFLECVQDMDHENMFWYRQDPGLGLRLIYFSYDVKMKEKGDIPEGYSVSREKKERFSLILESASTNQTSMYLCASSLGSDEKLFFGSGTQLSVL.

This clonotype was recorded many times. J is TRBJ1-2 and V is TRBV7-2; D gene uncertain. Germline lookup yields CDR1 SGHTA and CDR2 FQGNSA. This CDR3 is built from 14 residues. The V end lost 7 bases, the J end lost 5 bases, and 17 bases lay between the germline ends. CDR3 DNA sequence: TGTGCCAGCATTTTTGGAGGTTCGGGTTATGGCTACACCTTC. It codes for CASIFGGSGYGYTF.